The source of this TCR beta chain is a study of T cell responses to AZD1222 COVID-19 vaccine. Overall study findings and caveats: White British donors predominated, females outnumbered males, and clonal diversity was possibly underestimated.

Comments on this clone: What it binds is not known.

The length of the CDR3 is 16 residues. Repertoires were generated with immunoSEQ multiplex PCR, while TCRdb's copy carries only in-frame clones and drops some. The data contain 140,000 to 150,000 clones, over 75% of them singletons. This TCR came from an adult in good health. The specimen was peripheral blood, collected on day 0 of AZD1222 vaccination. The J gene is TRBJ2-1, the V gene TRBV21-1; the D call in the table, TRBD2, was not verified against the DNA. TRBV21-1 is a known pseudogene. CDR3 nucleotide sequence: TGTGCCAGCAGCAAAGTAGCCGGGGGACTAGCGGGTGAGCAGTTCTTC. This gives the protein CASSKVAGGLAGEQFF.